The source of this TCR beta chain is a study of CD8+ T cells in alopecia areata. As to treatment: oral pan-JAK inhibitor, 5-10 mg twice daily. As the sequencing template, cDNA was produced by extracting RNA and reverse transcribing it. Repertoires were generated with immunoSEQ multiplex PCR, while TCRdb's copy carries only in-frame clones and drops some. The sample lists around 300,000 clones, 60% occurring once. Per the germline V gene, CDR1 is SGHRS and CDR2 is YFSETQ. V was pared by 0 bases and J by 6 bases, with 2 bases between. This CDR3 spans 11 amino acids. The chain recombines TRBV5-1 with TRBJ2-3; no definite D call. The specimen was CD4+ T cells sorted from blood, collected at week 52, from a patient treated with tofacitinib. The sequence was collected from a human donor with alopecia areata. The CDR3 DNA follows: TGCGCCAGCAGCTTGGTTGATACGCAGTATTTT. It codes for CASSLVDTQYF.